This TCR beta chain is drawn from a study of blood T cell repertoires in COVID-19 (dated by TCRdb to 2019 to 2021). Context from the whole study: The collaborator samples originated in the United States, Italy and Spain and spanned the acute and convalescent phases of COVID-19. The material from the prospective study consisted of cDNA or gDNA derived from T cells, B-cell-depleted T cells, or PBMCs. A freely available public database, intended as a resource for researchers studying the immune response to SARS-CoV-2, is where the repertoires were released. Nearly every sample came with metadata listing a de-identified subject ID, COVID-19 status, age in years and sex. The samples were drawn from the first 160 participants of the ongoing ImmuneRACE study and from roughly 1,300 subjects provided by 6 global collaborators. HLA class I and class II types, where available, came from metadata supplied by the sample provider rather than from assay-based typing. Subjects who had been exposed to COVID-19, were actively infected with it, or had recovered from it provided the deeply sampled blood TCRbeta repertoires that made up the dataset. Study-wide conclusions, independent of this receptor: How much clinical and demographic metadata was included differed by source and by participant, and the metadata was provided uncurated.

TCRbeta CDR3 regions were amplified from genomic DNA using the immunoSEQ Assay, a bias-controlled multiplex PCR. Per the authors' processing: The number of nucleated cells in each sample was estimated from the amplification of reference gene primers within the assay. To quantify the absolute abundance of each unique TCRbeta CDR3 rearrangement, sequence reads were collapsed and filtered. For each sample, productive Simpson clonality was calculated as the square root of Simpson's diversity index across productive rearrangements. Held by TCRdb, this immuneACCESS table contains in-frame sequences only and omits some clones. Under half of the omission traces to an unresolved V gene where checked; the cause of the rest is unknown. The V and J calls and clone size come from that table; D and trimming were worked out from the DNA. In all, the sample holds some 370,000 clones, and around 91% of those were seen once. The ten largest account for about 6.8% of the sample.

Collaborating institutions collected whole blood in K2EDTA tubes following their own protocols. For TCRbeta analysis, collaborator samples were shipped as frozen whole blood, as isolated PBMCs, or as DNA extracted from either sample type. Details on this clone: Its recognized antigen is unknown. No much larger clone is present one base from it, and per-base qualities are unavailable.

Reading from cysteine to phenylalanine, the CDR3 counts 13 amino acids. Left in the record is the CDR3 DNA by itself, 39 bases read in frame from the first base. The junction carries 9 bases between V and J, which are trimmed by 5 bases and 2 bases respectively. CDR1 MNHEY and CDR2 SVGAGI were looked up in the germline V gene. This clonotype was sampled from a man aged 18-30 years with active or convalescent COVID-19. The sample taken for sequencing was peripheral blood. The chain is encoded by TRBV6-5 joined to TRBJ1-2; the D gene is not confidently resolved. The CDR3 region reads CASSRGENYGYTF. The bases are TGTGCCAGCAGTAGAGGAGAGAACTATGGCTACACCTTC.